This T cell receptor (beta chain) comes out of a study of healthy donors' naive CD4 and CD8 T cells. Study conclusions and caveats: Chains were not paired, since alpha and beta were sequenced in bulk.

As to this clonotype: Its antigen is unidentified.

TCR libraries were built from roughly 0.5 ug of total RNA by linear amplification. One entry per CDR3 protein, called by TCRdb with MiXCR from the reads. The sample contains about 180,000 distinct CDR3 sequences, 65% to 80% of which appear only once. Germline V CDR1 and CDR2: SGHRS, YFSETQ. The CDR3 contains 14 residues. Trimming stripped 2 bases from V and 4 bases from J, with 11 bases between. This sequence joins TRBV5-1 and TRBJ2-3; D might be TRBD1 (5 bases). The material sequenced was naive CD4+ and CD8+ T cells sorted from blood, pooled from several donors. The receptor was isolated from a pool of human donors in good health; the sample pools cells from several healthy donors. CDR3 bases: TGCGCCAGCAGCTTCGAGCAGGGCTCAGATACGCAGTATTTT. Its translation is CASSFEQGSDTQYF.